The 4 T cell receptor beta chains below come from one sample, sequenced in a study of regulatory T cells in long-lasting Graves disease. TCR beta libraries were built with iRepertoire HTBI primers and Arm-PCR of CDR3 regions. In TCRdb, the multiplex PCR reads were re-called with MiXCR into one record per CDR3 protein. The table shows approximately 300,000 distinct CDR3 sequences, with 15% to 20% occurring only once. Time point: newly diagnosed GD, antithyroid drugs for less than 3 months. RNA extracted from PBMCs served as the sequencing template. The starting material was peripheral blood mononuclear cells (PBMCs), obtained at new diagnosis, from a patient treated with antithyroid drugs. These receptor sequences come from a female donor with Graves disease.

This sequence joins TRBV9 and TRBJ1-1; D might be TRBD1 (5 bases). This CDR3 has 16 residues. Trimming shortened V by 2 bases and J by 0 bases, and 14 bases separated the two germline ends. Per the germline V gene, CDR1 is SGDLS and CDR2 is YYNGEE. The CDR3 DNA reads TGTGCCAGCAGCGTCGGCAGGGAAAATATGAACACTGAAGCTTTCTTT. Amino acids: CASSVGRENMNTEAFF.

The genes are TRBV25-1 and TRBJ2-7, with 8 bases fitting TRBD2. The CDR3 runs to 13 residues. The V gene's germline CDR1 is MGHDK and CDR2 SYGVNS. After removal of 5 bases from V and 3 bases from J, the junction contained 3 bases not matched to a gene. The CDR3 spells CASSRTSLYEQYF. The CDR3 DNA reads as TGTGCCAGCAGTCGGACTAGCCTCTACGAGCAGTACTTC.

Only a few counts were recorded for this clonotype. V and J are TRBV5-4 and TRBJ2-3; tentative D call: TRBD1 (8 bases). This CDR3 comprises 17 residues. Between the trimmed V and J ends, which lost 3 bases and 4 bases, there was a span of 21 bases. The germline V gene has CDR1 SGHNT and CDR2 YYREEE (reference sequence). CDR3 DNA sequence: TGTGCCAGCAGCTCCCGGACAGGGAGGGTCAGCGCAGATACGCAGTATTTT. Protein product: CASSSRTGRVSADTQYF.

This clonotype was detected many times. The chain links TRBV12-3 or TRBV12-4 to TRBJ2-7; 8 bases align to TRBD1. CDR3 length equals 14 residues. Trimming took 7 bases from V and 1 from J; bases not matched to a gene: 6. CDR3 sequence (DNA): TGTGCCAGCATGGCGGACAGGGCGTCCTACGAGCAGTACTTC. It codes for CASMADRASYEQYF.